This TCR beta chain was sequenced in a study of shared clonotypes between healthy human individuals (dated by TCRdb to the early 2020s). The study in broad terms: Three men and a couple of women, aged 18 to 49 years, made up the cohort. Between about 0.94 and 8.9 billion PBMCs per donor were obtained by leukapheresis. To increase sequencing depth and limit assay-specific biases, different laboratories used diverse techniques to prepare libraries and sequence TCR repertoires. To estimate repertoire size and how much clonotype sharing occurs between individuals, the study deeply sequenced the blood TCR repertoires of five healthy adults. Per donor, three plates each were used for CD4 naive and CD4 memory, two for CD8 naive, and one for CD8 memory. The study at large found these results: Pairwise subsampling indicated that sequencing depth was expected to affect the degree of clonotype sharing among donors. Clonotypes shared by all four sorted-subset donors showed higher generation probabilities than non-shared clonotypes. Sampling was restricted to blood, and TCR repertoires in tissue are likely to differ from TCR repertoires in blood. Naive subsets generally had larger estimated clonotype richness than memory subsets. Because the study included only a small number of donors, the genetic and exposure-history diversity represented was limited. Sharing across several donors was observed for 4.5% to 6.5% of naive CD4, less than 4% of naive CD8, over 2% of memory CD4, and less than 0.45% of memory CD8 clonotypes. Rarefaction of sorted-subset datasets indicated incomplete sequencing despite the large sequencing depth.

A few counts support this clone. Its antigen remains unidentified. One base away there is no much larger clone; base qualities are not given. Using the deep immunoSEQ assay, multiplex PCR amplified TCR CDR3 regions from genomic DNA. For each cell subset, the extracted genomic DNA was distributed evenly across all wells of several immunoSEQ 96-well plates, and each plate served as one replicate. For sorted subsets, each replicate PCR was loaded with approximately 190 ng genomic DNA, equivalent to 25,000 to 35,000 T cell genomes. The purified libraries were quantified using a Qubit 3.0 fluorometer, sized with a Bioanalyzer 2100, and then quantified again using the KAPA Library Quantification kit. A separate single-read 150-cycle Illumina NextSeq 550 flow cell was used to sequence each immunoSEQ 96-well plate. The original pipeline was this. Because the immunoSEQ output held only junctional sequences and lacked quality scores, the filtering could not match the filtering applied to full-length reads. Sequences were annotated with PyIR, a Python wrapper for IgBLAST v1.9, and V/J genes and CDR3 were assigned using IMGT germline references. Reads were removed for weak V/J assignments (E-value above 1e-6), missing CDR3, stop codons, out-of-frame junctions, or ambiguous translated residues. V3J clonotypes were defined as sequences sharing the same inferred V gene, J gene, and CDR3 amino acid sequence. The percentage overlap between two repertoires was calculated by dividing the number of shared unique clonotypes by the size of the smaller repertoire. RTK rarefaction, the Chao1 estimator, and Recon v2.1 estimates of unobserved clonotypes were used to assess repertoire richness. Generation probabilities for all TCRbeta clonotypes obtained by the gDNA method from a handful of donors were computed using OLGA. As stored in TCRdb, this immuneACCESS dataset retains in-frame rearrangements with V and J assigned. A fraction of the clones does not appear; measured against another copy, unresolved V genes explain less than half of the discrepancy, and the remainder lacks a known reason. The V and J calls and clone size were taken over from that table, and D and trimming were inferred from the DNA. The sample contains some 1 million clones, about 77% of them found a single time. The biggest ten clones account for about 1.5% of the sample.

V sheds 7 bases and J sheds 2 bases, leaving 14 bases between their ends. CDR1 and CDR2 are drawn from the germline V gene: MGHDK, SYGVNS. The CDR3 covers 14 residues, taking in both the cysteine and the phenylalanine. Just the 42-base CDR3 DNA is kept, in frame starting at base 1. Donors were healthy HIV-negative adults with no recently reported acute infections or vaccinations. Only Caucasian adults living in Nashville, Tennessee, USA were represented among the donors. CD4+ T cells were enriched by magnetic negative selection, after which naive cells were positively selected on CD45RA and the negative fraction was taken as the memory subset. Blood was obtained by leukapheresis, after which PBMCs were separated by Ficoll-Histopaque density gradient centrifugation and cryopreserved in liquid nitrogen vapor phase. Purity and quantity of every magnetically sorted T cell population were checked by analytical flow cytometry. Genomic DNA was isolated from each sorted fraction and quantified by UV absorbance on a Nanodrop 2000c.

The rearrangement combines TRBV25-1 with TRBJ2-5; a tentative D match to TRBD2 spans 6 bases. Sequenced: memory CD4+ T cells sorted from blood. In the paper's terms, the cell subset or site label means: CD45RA-negative fraction. The source is a man aged 18 to 30 in good health. The DNA reads TGTGCCAGCAATTTTGGCGGGAAACAAGAGACCCAGTACTTC. Translated, it gives CASNFGGKQETQYF.